Detailed here is one T cell receptor (beta chain). Authors' data handling: Estimated nucleated cell counts came from reference gene primer amplification. The assay was immunoSEQ multiplex PCR, and TCRdb's table has in-frame clones only and misses some. V, J and clone size are those of that table, while D and trimming were read from the DNA. The sample lists roughly 240,000 clones; less than 85% were seen once. These data belong to a study of blood T cell repertoires in COVID-19. Study information: Researchers got acute and convalescent COVID-19 samples from the United States, Italy and Spain. The analysed material was cDNA or gDNA that came from T cells, B-cell-depleted T cells, or PBMCs.

J lost 3 bases, V lost 6 bases, and 3 bases had no gene match. CDR3 size: 13 residues. The germline V gene has CDR1 MNHEY and CDR2 SVGAGI. The chain has TRBV6-5 and TRBJ2-7, with TRBD1 identical over 9 bases. This receptor was obtained from a man in his fifties or sixties who had recovered from COVID-19. Sequenced: peripheral blood. The CDR3 DNA reads as TGTGCCAGCAGCCTGGGACAGGGCTACGAGCAGTACTTC. It encodes CASSLGQGYEQYF.